The rows below give T cell receptor beta chains drawn from one sample of a study of T-cell reconstitution after alpha-beta-depleted transplantation in children. TCRdb ran MiXCR on the PCR reads and lists one entry per CDR3 protein. This sample carries about 400,000 distinct CDR3 sequences, around 15% of them seen once, and the ten largest clones take 29%. Sequenced here: PBMCs, mostly from graft donor cells, sampled 360 days after TCRalphabeta/CD19-depleted stem cell transplant. These receptors all come from a boy in the first two years of life who had a stem cell transplant for Wiskott-Aldrich syndrome, so the T cells may come from the graft donor. Each CDR3 is given with its conserved first and last residue. D genes are given only for firm matches. The size entry is marked missing in some rows and otherwise reads once, few, many or a size class.

>.|TRBJ2-3|TRBV20-1|.
TGCAGTGCTAGACAAATTTTTCAGGGTCCCACGGAGTATTTT
CSARQIFQGPTEYF
>.|TRBJ2-1|TRBV5-6|TRBD2
TGTGCCAGCAGCTTACTAGCGGGGGGCCCGTGGAGCTCCTACAATGAGCAGTTCTTC
CASSLLAGGPWSSYNEQFF
>.|TRBJ1-5|TRBV6-1|TRBD1
TGTGCCAGCAACCCAGGGGGGCCCAATCAGCCCCAGCATTTT
CASNPGGPNQPQHF
>few|TRBJ2-5|TRBV15|.
TGTGCCACCAGCAGAGAAGTGCAAGGGGCGGGGGAGACCCAGTACTTC
CATSREVQGAGETQYF
>many|TRBJ2-1|TRBV12-3/TRBV12-4|TRBD1
TGTGCCAGCAGTTTCGGACAGGGGTACAATGAGCAGTTCTTC
CASSFGQGYNEQFF
>many|TRBJ1-6|TRBV5-1|.
TGCGCCAGCAGCTTTCCGGAAAACAATTCACCCCTCCACTTT
CASSFPENNSPLHF
>.|TRBJ2-6|TRBV20-1|.
TGCAGTGCGTCCGTTACGGGGGCCAACGTCCTGACTTTC
CSASVTGANVLTF
>.|TRBJ2-3|TRBV27|.
TGTGCCAGCAGCCATGGGGGATCTAGCACAGATACGCAGTATTTT
CASSHGGSSTDTQYF
>few|TRBJ2-5|TRBV4-1|.
TGCGCCAGCAGCCAGTTTCCCAGGGGTCGGGTAGAAGAGACCCAGTACTTC
CASSQFPRGRVEETQYF
>few|TRBJ2-3|TRBV11-2|TRBD2
TGTGCCAGCAGCTTAAAGTCCGTAGCGGGGGGGACCTTCACAGATACGCAGTATTTT
CASSLKSVAGGTFTDTQYF
>few|TRBJ2-1|TRBV10-1|.
TGCGCCAGCAGTGTGGGAGGGGGTTACGACAATGAGCAGTTCTTC
CASSVGGGYDNEQFF
>.|TRBJ2-5|TRBV27|TRBD2
TGTGCCAGCAGTCCCCTAGCGGGACCGACCCAAGAGACCCAGTACTTC
CASSPLAGPTQETQYF
>few|TRBJ2-2|TRBV24-1|.
TGTGCCACCAGTGACGCGGACACCCCGATCACCGGGGAGCTGTTTTTT
CATSDADTPITGELFF
>few|TRBJ1-5|TRBV12-3/TRBV12-4|TRBD1
TGTGCCAGCAGCCCAAACAGGGGGCACCAGCCCCAGCATTTT
CASSPNRGHQPQHF
>few|TRBJ2-4|TRBV5-1|TRBD2
TGCGCCAGCAGCCCGCGGACTAGCGGGATACAGGCCAAAAACATTCAGTACTTC
CASSPRTSGIQAKNIQYF
>few|TRBJ2-3|TRBV6-2/TRBV6-3|.
TGTGCCAGCATAGGGTCGGGGCCCCTGTCCACAGATACGCAGTATTTT
CASIGSGPLSTDTQYF
>few|TRBJ2-3|TRBV7-9|TRBD1
TGTGCCAGCAGCCAGATGACAGGGGGCACCGCAGATACGCAGTATTTT
CASSQMTGGTADTQYF
>.|TRBJ2-7|TRBV28|TRBD2
TGTGCCAGCAGTTTTGGACTAGCGGGGCGATACGAGCAGTACTTC
CASSFGLAGRYEQYF
>few|TRBJ2-3|TRBV10-3|.
TGTGCCATCAGTGAGTCGGGGTATAGCACAGATACGCAGTATTTT
CAISESGYSTDTQYF
>few|TRBJ2-1|TRBV15|.
TGTGCCACCACCCTGGGACGGACGGACAATGAGCAGTTCTTC
CATTLGRTDNEQFF
>.|TRBJ1-2|TRBV10-3|.
TGTGCCATCAGTCCCTCAGACAGAAACTATGGCTACACCTTC
CAISPSDRNYGYTF
>few|TRBJ2-2|TRBV11-3|.
TGTGCCAGCAGCTTACCAGACATCTCGTACAGGTCCCCTCCGAACACCGGGGAGCTGTTTTTT
CASSLPDISYRSPPNTGELFF
>.|TRBJ2-1|TRBV5-4|TRBD2
TGTGCCAGCAGCTTGGCCGTCGGGGGGGCTTACAATGAGCAGTTCTTC
CASSLAVGGAYNEQFF